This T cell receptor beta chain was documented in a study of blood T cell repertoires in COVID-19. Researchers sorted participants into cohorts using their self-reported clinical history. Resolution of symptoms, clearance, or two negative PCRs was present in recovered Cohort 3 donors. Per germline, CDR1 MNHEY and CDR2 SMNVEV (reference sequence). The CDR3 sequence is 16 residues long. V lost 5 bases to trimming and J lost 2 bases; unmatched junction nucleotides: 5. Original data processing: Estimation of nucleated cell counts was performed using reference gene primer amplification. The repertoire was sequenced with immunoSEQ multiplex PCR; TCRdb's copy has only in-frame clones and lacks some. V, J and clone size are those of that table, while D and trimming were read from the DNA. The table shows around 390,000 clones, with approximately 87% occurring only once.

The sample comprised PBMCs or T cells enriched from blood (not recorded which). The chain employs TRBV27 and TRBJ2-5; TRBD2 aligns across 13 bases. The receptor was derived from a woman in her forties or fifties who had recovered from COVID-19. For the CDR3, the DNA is TGTGCCAGCAGTGGAACTAGCGGGGGGGTACAAGAGACCCAGTACTTC. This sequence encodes CASSGTSGGVQETQYF.